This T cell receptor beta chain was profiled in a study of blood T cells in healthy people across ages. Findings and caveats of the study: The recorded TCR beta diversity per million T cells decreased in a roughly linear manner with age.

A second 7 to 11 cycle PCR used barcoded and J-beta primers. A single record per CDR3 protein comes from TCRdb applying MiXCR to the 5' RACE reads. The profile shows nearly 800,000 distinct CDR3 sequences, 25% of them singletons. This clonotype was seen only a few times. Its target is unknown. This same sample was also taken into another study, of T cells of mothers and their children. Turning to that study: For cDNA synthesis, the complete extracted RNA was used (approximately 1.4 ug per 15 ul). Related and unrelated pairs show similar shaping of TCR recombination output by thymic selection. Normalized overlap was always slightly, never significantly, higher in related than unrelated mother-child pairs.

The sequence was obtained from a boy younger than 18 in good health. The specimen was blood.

The CDR3 protein is CASGSGTALQETQYF. The CDR3 region has the DNA TGTGCTAGTGGTTCCGGGACAGCGCTACAAGAGACCCAGTACTTC. V and J are TRBV12-5 and TRBJ2-5; 7 bases agree with TRBD1. The J segment lost 2 bases and the V segment lost 4 bases, leaving 7 bases of the junction unmatched. Germline values: CDR1 LGHNT, CDR2 FRNRAP. The CDR3 covers 15 residues.